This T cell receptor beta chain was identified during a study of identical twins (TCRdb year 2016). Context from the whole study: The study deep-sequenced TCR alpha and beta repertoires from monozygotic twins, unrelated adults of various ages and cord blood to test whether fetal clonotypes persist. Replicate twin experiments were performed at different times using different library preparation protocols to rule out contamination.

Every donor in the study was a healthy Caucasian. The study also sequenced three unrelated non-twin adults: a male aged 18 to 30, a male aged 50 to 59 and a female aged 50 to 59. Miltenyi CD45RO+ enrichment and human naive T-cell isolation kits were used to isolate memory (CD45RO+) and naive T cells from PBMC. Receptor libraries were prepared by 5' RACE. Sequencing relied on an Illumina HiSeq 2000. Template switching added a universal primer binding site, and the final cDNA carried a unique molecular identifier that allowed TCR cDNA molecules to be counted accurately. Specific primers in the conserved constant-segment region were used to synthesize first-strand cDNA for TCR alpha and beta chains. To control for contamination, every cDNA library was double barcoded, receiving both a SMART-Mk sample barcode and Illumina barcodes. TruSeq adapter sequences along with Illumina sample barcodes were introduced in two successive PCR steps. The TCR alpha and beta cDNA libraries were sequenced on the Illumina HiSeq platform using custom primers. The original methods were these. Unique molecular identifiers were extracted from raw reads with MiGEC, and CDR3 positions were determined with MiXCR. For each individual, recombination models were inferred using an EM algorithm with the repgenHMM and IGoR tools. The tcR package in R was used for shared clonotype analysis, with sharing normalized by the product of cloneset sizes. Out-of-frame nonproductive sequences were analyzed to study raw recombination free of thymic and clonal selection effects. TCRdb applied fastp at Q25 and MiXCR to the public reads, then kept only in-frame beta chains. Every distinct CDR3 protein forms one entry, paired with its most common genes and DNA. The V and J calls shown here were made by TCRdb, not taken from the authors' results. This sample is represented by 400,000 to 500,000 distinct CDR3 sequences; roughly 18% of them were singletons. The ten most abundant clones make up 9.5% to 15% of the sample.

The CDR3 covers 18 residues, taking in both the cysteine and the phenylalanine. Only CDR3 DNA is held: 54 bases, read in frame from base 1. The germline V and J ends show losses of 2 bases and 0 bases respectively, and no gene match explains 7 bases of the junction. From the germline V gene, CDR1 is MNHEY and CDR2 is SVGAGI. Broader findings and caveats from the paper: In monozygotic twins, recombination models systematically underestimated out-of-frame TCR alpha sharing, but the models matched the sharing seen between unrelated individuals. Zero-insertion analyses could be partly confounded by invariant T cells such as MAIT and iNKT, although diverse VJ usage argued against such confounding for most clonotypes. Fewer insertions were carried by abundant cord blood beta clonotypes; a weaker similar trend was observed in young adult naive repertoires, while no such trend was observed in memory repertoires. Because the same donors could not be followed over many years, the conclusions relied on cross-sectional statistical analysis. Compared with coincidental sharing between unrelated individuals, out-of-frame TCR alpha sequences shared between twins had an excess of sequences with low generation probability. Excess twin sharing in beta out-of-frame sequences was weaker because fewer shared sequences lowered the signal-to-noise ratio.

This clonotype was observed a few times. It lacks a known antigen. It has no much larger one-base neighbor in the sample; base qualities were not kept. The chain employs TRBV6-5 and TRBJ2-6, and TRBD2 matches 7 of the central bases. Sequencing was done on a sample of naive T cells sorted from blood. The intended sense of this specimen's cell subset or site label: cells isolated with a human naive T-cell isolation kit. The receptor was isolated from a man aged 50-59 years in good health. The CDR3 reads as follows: CASSYIFGGSSGANVLTF. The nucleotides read TGTGCCAGCAGTTACATTTTCGGGGGGAGCTCTGGGGCCAACGTCCTGACTTTC.